This T cell receptor beta chain was captured by sequencing in a study of post-analysis software for immune sequencing data. Study background: Secondary progressive, relapsing-remitting and progressive-relapsing multiple sclerosis were among the included disease courses.

This clonotype was recorded a few times. Its antigen is still unknown. Broader study findings: About five TRBV segments, including TRBV5-6, TRBV5-1 and TRBV20-1, were more frequent in patients than controls. The normalized Chao1 diversity of multiple sclerosis patients was significantly lower than that of controls.

Unique molecular identifiers were carried by the TCR beta cDNA libraries. Using its own MiXCR run on the PCR reads, TCRdb lists one record per CDR3 protein. The table includes approximately 400,000 distinct CDR3 sequences, less than 35% detected once. The length of the CDR3 is 14 residues. Germline values: CDR1 SQVTM, CDR2 ANQGSEA. V was clipped by 5 bases and J by 2 bases, with 14 bases between them. The sequenced sample consisted of blood. This receptor was identified in a girl aged 10-17 years with multiple sclerosis. J is TRBJ2-3 and V is TRBV29-1, with TRBD2 as a possible D gene (6 bases). The CDR3 loop reads CSVYSGAATDTQYF. The CDR3 coding sequence is TGCAGCGTTTACTCGGGAGCGGCCACAGATACGCAGTATTTT.